One and the same sample provided the 22 T cell receptor beta chains below, sequenced in a study of pediatric ulcerative colitis. Clones were sequenced by immunoSEQ multiplex PCR, and TCRdb holds only the in-frame ones, with some missing. The sample lists some 37,000 clones, 73% seen once, with 0.65% to 0.75% in the top ten. The rectum was sampled with one to two pinch biopsies at colonoscopy. The specimen sequenced was gut tissue. These receptors all stem from a boy between 5 and 17 years old with moderate ulcerative colitis.

The chain employs TRBV7-2 and TRBJ1-2; D is perhaps TRBD1 (5 bases). This CDR3 has 18 amino acids. V was cut by 5 bases and J by 6 bases, with 28 bases left in between. Germline CDR1 and CDR2: SGHTA and FQGNSA. The CDR3 sequence: CASSPTQGRQVVGDGYTF. CDR3 coding DNA: TGTGCCAGCAGCCCAACCCAGGGACGGCAAGTCGTTGGAGATGGCTACACCTTC.

This clone was recorded a few times. The chain couples TRBV10-1 to TRBJ2-5; 7 positions match TRBD2. Unmatched junction bases numbered 3, after V lost 5 bases and J lost 0 bases. CDR1 is WNHNN, CDR2 SYGVQD, per germline (reference sequence). There are 14 residues in the CDR3. The CDR3 nucleotides read TGCGCCAGCAGTTCTAGCGGTAACCAAGAGACCCAGTACTTC. Its protein product is CASSSSGNQETQYF.

V and J are TRBV11-2 and TRBJ2-1; a possible D gene is TRBD2 (5 bases). Trimming cost V 5 bases and J 7 bases, with 12 bases left between them. This CDR3 comprises 13 residues. Germline CDR1 is SGHAT and CDR2 is FQNNGV. The CDR3 loop reads CASSPPGRNEQFF. The DNA of the CDR3 is TGTGCCAGCAGCCCTCCGGGAAGGAATGAGCAGTTCTTC. The complete variable domain, with remaining parts taken from reference TRBV11-2 and TRBJ2-1, reads EAGVAQSPRYKIIEKRQSVAFWCNPISGHATLYWYQQILGQGPKLLIQFQNNGVVDDSQLPKDRFSAERLKGVDSTLKIQPAKLEDSAVYLCASSPPGRNEQFFGPGTRLTVL.

This clone has just one count. V and J are TRBV7-9 and TRBJ1-2; 7 bases agree with TRBD1. The trim removed 3 bases at V and 8 bases at J, leaving 12 bases unmatched. Germline-derived CDR1 and CDR2 are SEHNR and FQNEAQ (reference sequence). There are 15 residues in the CDR3. Here the CDR3 DNA reads TGTGCCAGCAGCTTCCATTACCGGGACAGCCGGGGCTACACCTTC. This gives the protein CASSFHYRDSRGYTF.

The V and J genes are TRBV4-3 and TRBJ2-5, with D possibly TRBD1 on 6 matching bases. Per the germline V gene, CDR1 is LGHNA and CDR2 is YSLEER. This CDR3 region has 17 residues. The ends were cut back, 4 bases at V and 2 bases at J, with 20 bases in the middle. CDR3 loop: CASSPYLWGHSQETQYF. In DNA form, the CDR3 reads TGCGCCAGCAGCCCGTACCTTTGGGGACACTCGCAAGAGACCCAGTACTTC.

The V call is TRBV28, the J call TRBJ1-4; the match to TRBD1 covers 8 bases. This CDR3 contains 16 residues. The junction had 6 bases not matched to a gene; V was cut back by 6 bases and J by 0 bases. CDR1 and CDR2 from the germline V gene are MDHEN and SYDVKM. The CDR3, as DNA: TGTGCCAGCAGCCGGACAGGGCTCACAACTAATGAAAAACTGTTTTTT. Amino acids: CASSRTGLTTNEKLFF. The entire variable domain, with the rest obtained from reference TRBV28 and TRBJ1-4, is as follows: DVKVTQSSRYLVKRTGEKVFLECVQDMDHENMFWYRQDPGLGLRLIYFSYDVKMKEKGDIPEGYSVSREKKERFSLILESASTNQTSMYLCASSRTGLTTNEKLFFGSGTQLSVL.

This rearrangement joins TRBV28 to TRBJ2-1, with a tentative D call TRBD2 (5 bases). Trimming pared 4 bases from V and 7 bases from J, leaving 8 bases between. The length of the CDR3 is 12 residues. Germline loops: CDR1 MDHEN, CDR2 SYDVKM. As DNA, the CDR3 is TGTGCCAGCAGTTCGGGGAGTAATGAGCAGTTCTTC. This sequence encodes CASSSGSNEQFF.

The rearrangement uses TRBV2 and TRBJ2-7; 7 bases are shared with TRBD1. V lost 7 bases and J lost 0; bases outside the gene matches: 6. The CDR3 runs to 14 residues. Germline V gene lookup returns CDR1 SNHLY and CDR2 FYNNEI. CDR3 sequence (DNA): TGTGCCAGCAACCCACAGGGGAGCTCCTACGAGCAGTACTTC. Translated, it gives CASNPQGSSYEQYF.

J is TRBJ1-1 and V is TRBV6-1, with D maybe TRBD1 (5 bases). The CDR3 sequence is 11 residues long. V was trimmed by 8 bases and J by 12 bases, leaving 16 bases between them. Per germline, CDR1 MNHNS and CDR2 SASEGT. The CDR3 is CASPSYGGPFF. CDR3 coding DNA: TGTGCCAGCCCCTCGTACGGGGGTCCTTTCTTT.

This clone was seen more than once but under ten times. The V and J genes are TRBV30 and TRBJ1-2; D gene ambiguous. Germline CDR1 reads GTSNPN; CDR2 reads SVGIG (reference sequence). The CDR3 runs to 12 residues. Deletions cut 0 bases from V and 6 bases from J, with 8 bases between. This CDR3 is CAWSVFENGYTF. The CDR3, as DNA: TGTGCCTGGAGTGTATTTGAGAATGGCTACACCTTC.

The chain couples TRBV28 to TRBJ2-1; 8 positions match TRBD2. CDR1 is MDHEN and CDR2 is SYDVKM in the germline V gene. J gave up 7 bases and V 8 bases, and 16 bases lay outside the gene matches. This CDR3 spans 16 amino acids. CDR3 sequence reads: CASDGGITGGPNEQFF. The DNA for the CDR3 is TGTGCCAGCGATGGAGGAATAACGGGGGGGCCGAATGAGCAGTTCTTC.

This sequence joins TRBV2 and TRBJ1-2, with TRBD1 identical over 11 bases. Germline CDR1 is SNHLY and CDR2 is FYNNEI. The V and J ends lost 6 bases and 6 bases, in that order; junction bases with no gene match: 6. The length of the CDR3 is 14 residues. The CDR3 nucleotides read TGTGCCAGCAGGAGGACAGGGGGCGCCCATGGCTACACCTTC. It translates to CASRRTGGAHGYTF.

The gene calls are TRBV7-2 and TRBJ2-7; D is uncertain. Per germline, CDR1 SGHTA and CDR2 FQGNSA. The CDR3 runs 13 residues. Trimming stripped 5 bases from V and 2 bases from J, with 10 bases between. The DNA for the CDR3 is TGTGCCAGCAGCGAATTCCCCGCCTACGAGCAGTACTTC. It yields the protein CASSEFPAYEQYF.

The gene calls are TRBV7-8 and TRBJ2-7; TRBD1 matches 8 bases. Germline lookup yields CDR1 SGHVS and CDR2 FQNEAQ. V dropped 1 base and J dropped 3; count of bases not matched to a gene: 8. The CDR3 totals 16 residues. CDR3 bases: TGTGCCAGCAGCTTAGTTTGGGTCACAGGGGGCTACGAGCAGTACTTC. It translates to CASSLVWVTGGYEQYF.

In its sample, this clone was seen a few times. The genes are TRBV28 and TRBJ2-7; 7 bases map to TRBD1. Unmatched junction bases numbered 16, after V lost 5 bases and J lost 0 bases. The V gene's germline CDR1 is MDHEN and CDR2 SYDVKM. The CDR3 spans 18 residues. The CDR3 loop is CASSPFMRGRTFSYEQYF. CDR3 sequence (DNA): TGTGCCAGCAGTCCCTTCATGAGGGGGCGAACCTTCTCCTACGAGCAGTACTTC.

V usage is TRBV28 and J usage is TRBJ2-5; 8 nucleotides line up with TRBD2. CDR3 length: 15 residues. J was trimmed by 5 bases and V by 2 bases; bases with no gene match: 7. Germline CDR1 and CDR2: MDHEN and SYDVKM. The CDR3 region has the DNA TGTGCCAGCAGTTTAGTCGGGAGGGGGACTGAGACCCAGTACTTC. The encoded protein is CASSLVGRGTETQYF.

V and J are TRBV6-1 and TRBJ1-1; unclear D gene. V lost 11 bases, J lost 4 bases, and 14 bases lay in between. The CDR3 covers 12 residues. CDR1 is MNHNS, CDR2 SASEGT, per germline. CDR3 residues: CASPGYGTEAFF. As DNA, the CDR3 is TGTGCCTCCCCCGGGTATGGCACTGAAGCTTTCTTT.

The V and J genes are TRBV2 and TRBJ1-5; D not resolved. Germline CDR1 reads SNHLY; CDR2 reads FYNNEI. This CDR3 has 14 amino acids. V was shortened by 2 bases and J by 3 bases, with 8 bases between the two germline ends. The DNA for the CDR3 is TGTGCCAGCAGTGAAATATCCACCAATCAGCCCCAGCATTTT. Translating gives CASSEISTNQPQHF.

The chain uses TRBV10-3 and TRBJ2-1, with D perhaps matching TRBD2 (6 bases). The CDR3 totals 15 residues. Per germline, CDR1 ENHRY and CDR2 SYGVKD. Trimming stripped 11 bases from V and 4 bases from J, with 21 bases between. The CDR3, as DNA: TGTGCCGTACTCGGACATTACGGGACTTACAATGAGCAGTTCTTC. Its translation: CAVLGHYGTYNEQFF.

V usage is TRBV19 and J usage is TRBJ2-1; tentative D call: TRBD2 (6 bases). The CDR3 runs 15 residues. Germline CDR1 LNHDA, CDR2 SQIVND (reference sequence). Trimming shortened V by 3 bases and J by 4 bases, and 13 bases separated the two germline ends. The CDR3 sequence is CASSMGSGLYNEQFF. The CDR3 nucleotides are TGTGCCAGTAGTATGGGAAGCGGACTATACAATGAGCAGTTCTTC.

The chain recombines TRBV2 with TRBJ2-1, with 8 bases lining up with TRBD1. V trimming: 5 bases; J trimming: 2 bases; junction bases outside the gene matches: 8. The CDR3 loop spans 16 amino acids. CDR1 is SNHLY and CDR2 is FYNNEI in the germline V gene. CDR3 coding DNA: TGTGCCAGCAGTACCGGGACAGGATTGACCTACAATGAGCAGTTCTTC. It yields the protein CASSTGTGLTYNEQFF.

This chain connects TRBV4-2 to TRBJ2-5; TRBD2 aligns across 7 bases. Trimming removed 6 bases from V and 0 bases from J; junction bases left unmatched: 1. The CDR3 runs 13 residues. Germline CDR1 reads LGHNA; CDR2 reads YNFKEQ. The CDR3, as DNA: TGTGCCAGCAGGGGACTAAACCAAGAGACCCAGTACTTC. This encodes CASRGLNQETQYF.